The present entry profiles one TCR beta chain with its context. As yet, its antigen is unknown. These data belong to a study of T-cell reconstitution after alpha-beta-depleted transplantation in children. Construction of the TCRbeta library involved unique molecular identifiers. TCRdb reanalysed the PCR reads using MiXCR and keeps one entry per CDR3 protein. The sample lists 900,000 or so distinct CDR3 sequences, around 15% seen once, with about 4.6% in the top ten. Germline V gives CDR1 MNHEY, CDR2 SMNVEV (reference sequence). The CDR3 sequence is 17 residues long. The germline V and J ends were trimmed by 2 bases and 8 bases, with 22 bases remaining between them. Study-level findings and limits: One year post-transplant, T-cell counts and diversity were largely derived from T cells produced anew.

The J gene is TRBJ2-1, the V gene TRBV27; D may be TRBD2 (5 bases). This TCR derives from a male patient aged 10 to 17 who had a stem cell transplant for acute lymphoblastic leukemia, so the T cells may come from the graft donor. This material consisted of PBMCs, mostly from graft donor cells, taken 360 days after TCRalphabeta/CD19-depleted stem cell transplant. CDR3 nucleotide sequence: TGTGCCAGCAGTTTAAGTGGTCTAGCCGGTCGTGGTGATGAGCAGTTCTTC. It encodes CASSLSGLAGRGDEQFF.